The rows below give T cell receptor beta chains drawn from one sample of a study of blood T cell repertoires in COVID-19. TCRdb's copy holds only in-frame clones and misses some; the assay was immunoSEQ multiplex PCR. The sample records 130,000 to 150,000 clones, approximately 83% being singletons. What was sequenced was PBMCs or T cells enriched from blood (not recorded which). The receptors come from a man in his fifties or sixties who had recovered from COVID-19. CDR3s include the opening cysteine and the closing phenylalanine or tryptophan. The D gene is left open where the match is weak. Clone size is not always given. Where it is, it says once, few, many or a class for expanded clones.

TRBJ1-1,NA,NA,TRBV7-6,TGTGCCAGCAGCTTGGGGGCCGGGAATGGAGGTGAAGCTTTCTTT,CASSLGAGNGGEAFF
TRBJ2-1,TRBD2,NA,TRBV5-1,TGCGCCAGCAGCTGGGGGACTACGAACAATGAGCAGTTCTTC,CASSWGTTNNEQFF
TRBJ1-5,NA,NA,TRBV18,TGTGCCAGCTCACCAGAGAGAGATCAGCCCCAGCATTTT,CASSPERDQPQHF
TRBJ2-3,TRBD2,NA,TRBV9,TGTGCCAGCAGCGTAAACCCGGGACTAGCGGGGGGCACAGATACGCAGTATTTT,CASSVNPGLAGGTDTQYF
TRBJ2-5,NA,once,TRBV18,TGTGCCAGCTCACCCGAGGCGACAGACCAAGAGACCCAGTACTTC,CASSPEATDQETQYF
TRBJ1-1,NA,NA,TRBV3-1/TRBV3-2,TGTGCCAGCAGCCGGGACTCTGAGATTGGAGCTTTCTTT,CASSRDSEIGAFF
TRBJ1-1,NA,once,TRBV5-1,TGCGCCAGCAGCTTGGCCGGACAGACCACTGAAGCTTTCTTT,CASSLAGQTTEAFF
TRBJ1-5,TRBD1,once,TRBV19,TGTGCCAGTACCTCCGACAGGGAAGGGCAGCCCCAGCATTTT,CASTSDREGQPQHF
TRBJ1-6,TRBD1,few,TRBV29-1,TGCAGCGTGACCTTTGGACAGGGGAATTCACCCCTCCACTTT,CSVTFGQGNSPLHF
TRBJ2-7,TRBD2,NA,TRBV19,TGTGCCAGTGGGGGAGGCGGGACTAGCGTCGAGCAGTACTTC,CASGGGGTSVEQYF
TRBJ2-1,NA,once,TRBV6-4,TGTGCCAGCAGTGAGTCTTGGGGCACTGAGCAGTTCTTC,CASSESWGTEQFF
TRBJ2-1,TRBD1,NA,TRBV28,TGTGCCAGCAGTGCGGGACAGGGTTTCATCTTC,CASSAGQGFIF
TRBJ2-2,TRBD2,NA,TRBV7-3,TGTGCCAGCAGCTCCCACCGCGGGGGGCGTCGGACACCGGGGGAGCTGTTTTTT,CASSSHRGGRRTPGELFF
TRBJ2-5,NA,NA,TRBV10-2,TGCGCCAGCAGTGAGGGGGCGCTTCCCTACTTC,CASSEGALPYF
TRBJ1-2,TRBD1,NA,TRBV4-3,TGCGCCAGCAGCCAAGATTCCAGGGGGAGCTATGGCTACACCTTC,CASSQDSRGSYGYTF
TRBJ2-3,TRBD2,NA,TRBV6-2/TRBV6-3,TGTGCCAGCAGTAAACTACGGACGGGGGGGGTCGATACGCAGTATTTT,CASSKLRTGGVDTQYF
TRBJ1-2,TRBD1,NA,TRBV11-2,TGTGCCAGCAGCCTAACAGGGGACGCTGGCTACACCTTC,CASSLTGDAGYTF
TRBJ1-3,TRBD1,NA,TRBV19,TGTGCCAGTAGTACCCGGACAGGGAACTCTGGAAACACCATATATTTT,CASSTRTGNSGNTIYF
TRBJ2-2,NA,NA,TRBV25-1,TGTGCCAGCAGGACGGACTACACCGGGGAGCTGTTTTTT,CASRTDYTGELFF
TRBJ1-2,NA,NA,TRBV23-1,TGCGCCAGCAGTCAATCATCAGCGGACAACTATGGCTACACCTTC,CASSQSSADNYGYTF
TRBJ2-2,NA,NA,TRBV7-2,TGTGCCAGCAGCCCCCCGTCCGGGGGTCCGTCCGGGGAGCTGTTTTTT,CASSPPSGGPSGELFF
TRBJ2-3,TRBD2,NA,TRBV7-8,TGTGCCAGCAGCTTATTTACTAGCGGGAGCACAGATACGCAGTATTTT,CASSLFTSGSTDTQYF
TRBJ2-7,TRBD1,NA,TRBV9,TGTGCCAGCAGCGCGACAGGGAATTCCTACGAGCAGTACTTC,CASSATGNSYEQYF
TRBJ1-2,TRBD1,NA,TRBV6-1,TGTGCCAGCAGTGGAAGGGGACAGGGAATTAACTATGGCTACACCTTC,CASSGRGQGINYGYTF
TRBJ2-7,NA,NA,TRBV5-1,TGCGCCAGCAGCTTGGAAGGGGGAGGGGATTACGAGCAGTACTTC,CASSLEGGGDYEQYF
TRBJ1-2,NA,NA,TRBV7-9,TGTGCCAGCAGCTTAGAAACAGAAAGCCACTATGGCTACACCTTC,CASSLETESHYGYTF
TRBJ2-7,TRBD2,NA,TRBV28,TGTGCCAGCAACATACTAGCGGGGGGCGCCTACGAGCAGTACTTC,CASNILAGGAYEQYF
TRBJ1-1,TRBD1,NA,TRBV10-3,TGTGCCATCAGTGAGAGATCGGGACAGCGGAACACTGAAGCTTTCTTT,CAISERSGQRNTEAFF
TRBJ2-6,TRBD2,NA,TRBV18,TGTGCCAGCTCATCGGGACTAGCGTCTACTGGGGCCAACGTCCTGACTTTC,CASSSGLASTGANVLTF
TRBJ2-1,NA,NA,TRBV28,TGTGCCAGCAGTTTTTCAAATGAGCAGTTCTTC,CASSFSNEQFF
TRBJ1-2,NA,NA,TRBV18,TGTGCCAGCTCCCTTGGGGGGGCGTCCTATGGCTACACCTTC,CASSLGGASYGYTF
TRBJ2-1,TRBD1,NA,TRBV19,TGTGCCAGTAGTATATTGGAGGGGACAGGGGGCAATGAGCAGTTCTTC,CASSILEGTGGNEQFF
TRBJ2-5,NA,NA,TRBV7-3,TGTGCCAGCAGCCATGGCCCCGATAAGACCCAGTACTTC,CASSHGPDKTQYF
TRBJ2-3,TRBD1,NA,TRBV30,TGTGCCTGGAGTGTAATGTGGGACAGGGGGAGTGATACGCAGTATTTT,CAWSVMWDRGSDTQYF
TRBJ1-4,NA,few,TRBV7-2,TGTGCCAGCACTCCGGGGGGCCCGGGTGAAAAGCTGTTTTTT,CASTPGGPGEKLFF
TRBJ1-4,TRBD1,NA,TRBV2,TGTGCCAGCAGTTTCGGACAGGGGGCAACTAATGAAAAACTGTTTTTT,CASSFGQGATNEKLFF